This T cell receptor (beta chain) was sequenced in a study of T cells expressing NK-cell markers. Study-level information: The study drew TCR beta repertoires from sorted CD3+CD56+NKG2C+, CD3+CD56+NKG2C- and CD3+CD56-NKG2C+ T cells. Eight donors were sequenced, seven testing HCMV-seropositive and one testing seronegative. General study results and limits: Of the CD8+ T cells in six or seven donors, roughly 1.0-7.0% belonged to dominant NKG2C+ clonotypes.

Production of TCR beta cDNA relied on 5'RACE template switching with UMIs. TCRdb reprocessed the 5' RACE reads, with one entry per CDR3 protein and no DNA. Its listing shows about 260,000 distinct CDR3 sequences. The CDR3 extends over 17 amino acids. Germline lookup yields CDR1 DFQATT and CDR2 SNEGSKA (reference sequence). Worth noting for this clonotype: Its matching antigen is unknown.

The chain links TRBV20-1 to TRBJ2-1; absent DNA, TCRdb's TRBD2 call cannot be checked. The material sequenced was blood T cells: a sorted CD56 or NKG2C T cell subset, CD4+ or CD8+ T cells, or bulk PBMC T cells (not recorded which). The sequence was obtained from a man younger than 30 in good health. CDR3 in amino acids: CSASDRGVAGSRNEQFF.